Shown below are 24 T cell receptor beta chains from a single sample sequenced in a study of tumor-infiltrating lymphocytes in primary liver carcinoma. The researchers produced TCR beta cDNA from approximately 460 ng total RNA with a constant-region primer. ARM-PCR, slightly modified, supplied the TCR beta libraries through three nested multiplex PCR rounds. Researchers ran the first two PCR rounds for ten to eleven cycles each with TRBV1-TRBV30 forward primers and a C-beta reverse primer. MiXCR, applied by TCRdb to the multiplex PCR reads, yields one record per CDR3 protein. The data contain fewer than 250,000 distinct CDR3 sequences, 65% of them seen just once; the ten biggest clones take up roughly 7%. RNA was extracted from whole blood without cell sorting, alongside germline DNA. Sequenced: peripheral blood. Every receptor here comes from a woman in her sixties or seventies with primary liver carcinoma and hepatitis B virus infection.

A word on this clonotype: One junction end does not reproduce the germline sequence, and a read error may be involved. The chain carries TRBV7-9 and TRBJ1-2; D is perhaps TRBD1 (5 bases). The CDR3 has 14 amino acids. Germline V lookup: CDR1 SEHNR, CDR2 FQNEAQ (reference sequence). The CDR3: CDSSHLKGLDGYTF. The CDR3 nucleotides read TGTGACAGCAGCCACCTCAAGGGGTTAGATGGCTACACCTTC.

Concerning this clonotype: A read error is likely, as this CDR3 ends without the conserved phenylalanine or tryptophan. This chain links TRBV11-2 with TRBJ2-1, with D perhaps matching TRBD1 (6 bases). Trimming shortened V by 5 bases and J by 10 bases, and 15 bases separated the two germline ends. Germline V gene sequence: CDR1 SGHAT, CDR2 FQNNGV. CDR3 length equals 13 residues. The CDR3 reads CASSPRGGREQFL. CDR3 bases: TGTGCCAGCAGCCCAAGAGGGGGTCGAGAGCAGTTCTTG.

In the case of this clonotype: Being one base from a much bigger clone, this may be a read error. Written as DNA, the CDR3 is TGTGCCAGCAGTTCAACAAGTGGGGAGGGCTACGCCTTC. This encodes CASSSTSGEGYAF. The chain combines TRBV6-6 with TRBJ1-2, with D unresolved. The CDR3 spans 13 residues. Germline assignment: CDR1 MNHNY and CDR2 SVGAGI (reference sequence).

On this clonotype itself: At one boundary the junction diverges from the germline segment, which might be a read error. The CDR3 coding sequence is TGTGCCAGCAGCTTCCGACGAAGCTCCTACAATGAGCAGGCCTTC. Encoded protein: CASSFRRSSYNEQAF. The chain joins TRBV11-2 to TRBJ2-1; D is unresolved. Germline-derived CDR1 and CDR2 are SGHAT and FQNNGV. The CDR3 has 15 residues.

As for this clonotype: Since a much larger clone is just one base distant, this may be a read error. The V and J genes are TRBV4-1 and TRBJ1-6; no clear D gene. CDR1 MGHRA and CDR2 YSYEKL come from the germline V gene. CDR3 length: 21 residues. CDR3 sequence reads: CASSQEGGPTTTSSYNSSLHF. CDR3 coding DNA: TGCGCCAGCAGCCAAGAAGGTGGCCCAACCACCACGAGCTCCTATAATTCATCCCTCCACTTT.

With regard to this clonotype: At one of its ends the junction is not consistent with the germline gene, which may arise from a read error. V and J are TRBV11-3 and TRBJ2-3; 9 nucleotides agree with TRBD2. The length of the CDR3 is 16 residues. Germline CDR1 and CDR2: SGHNT and YENEEA. CDR3 bases: TGTGCCAGCAGCTTATGCCTAGCGGGACCCACAGATACACAGTATTTT. It yields the protein CASSLCLAGPTDTQYF.

Points on this clonotype: This clone may be a read error of a much larger clone one base away. The CDR3 sequence: CAGSDTSGNYNEQFF. For the CDR3, the DNA is TGTGCCGGCAGTGACACCAGCGGGAACTACAATGAGCAGTTCTTC. The gene calls are TRBV6-4 and TRBJ2-1; TRBD2 matches at 7 bases. This CDR3 spans 15 amino acids. Germline V CDR1 and CDR2: MRHNA, SNTAGT.

The chain has TRBV5-1 and TRBJ1-5; D is possibly TRBD1 (6 bases). CDR3 length: 13 amino acids. V lost 4 bases, J lost 6 bases, and 11 bases lay in between. Per the germline V gene, CDR1 is SGHRS and CDR2 is YFSETQ. CDR3 in DNA: TGCGCCAGCAGCGCCCTAGGGGGTCAGCCCCAGCATTTT. This sequence encodes CASSALGGQPQHF.

The sample holds many counts of this clonotype. J is TRBJ2-7 and V is TRBV12-3 or TRBV12-4; D gene ambiguous. The V end was cut by 4 bases, the J end by 6 bases, with 7 bases between. There are 11 residues in the CDR3. The CDR3 DNA reads as TGTGCCAGCAGTTCAGGTCGCGAGCAGTACTTC. It is translated as CASSSGREQYF.

A word on this clonotype: A single base separates this from a much larger clone, so it may be a read error. The CDR3 spells CANSLGNNGYTF. The CDR3 bases are TGTGCCAACAGCTTGGGTAACAATGGCTACACCTTC. The rearrangement uses TRBV5-5 and TRBJ1-2, with D unresolved. The CDR3 runs to 12 residues. Germline V gives CDR1 SGHKS, CDR2 YYEKEE (reference sequence).

This clonotype showed up just once. V is TRBV19 and J is TRBJ2-5, with D possibly TRBD2 on 5 matching bases. The CDR3 is 14 residues long. Trimming pared 6 bases from V and 9 bases from J, leaving 20 bases between. Looked up from germline, CDR1 is LNHDA and CDR2 is SQIVND (reference sequence). CDR3 in amino acids: CASRNSGEGKAQYF. Here the CDR3 DNA reads TGTGCCAGTAGGAACAGCGGAGAAGGAAAGGCCCAGTACTTC.

In the case of this clonotype: One end of the junction fails to match germline, which may point to a read error. This chain joins TRBV11-2 and TRBJ2-1, with unresolved D. Germline V gene lookup returns CDR1 SGHAT and CDR2 FQNNGV. The CDR3 consists of 13 residues. The CDR3: CASGLDRIGSGVF. For the CDR3, the DNA is TGTGCCAGCGGCTTAGATCGGATTGGGTCAGGTGTCTTC.

This clonotype turned up a few times. V is TRBV10-3 and J is TRBJ2-1; 8 bases align to TRBD1. This CDR3 contains 15 residues. The germline V gene encodes CDR1 ENHRY and CDR2 SYGVKD. The V gene end was trimmed by 10 bases and the J gene end by 7 bases; junction bases not matched to a gene: 15. The CDR3 nucleotides are TGTGCCAGCACACCACAGCGGACAGGGTGGAATGAGCAGTTCTTC. Translation: CASTPQRTGWNEQFF.

Worth noting for this clonotype: Germline is not matched at one junction end, which may reflect a read error. The chain recombines TRBV11-2 with TRBJ1-2; TRBD1 might be the D (5 bases). The length of the CDR3 is 15 residues. Germline-derived CDR1 and CDR2 are SGHAT and FQNNGV. The CDR3 loop reads CVSSKSGGGNYGYTF. CDR3 nucleotide sequence: TGTGTCAGCAGCAAGTCCGGGGGGGGTAACTATGGCTACACCTTC.

This clonotype was seen once. This may come from a read error, since a much larger clone is one base off. The chain uses TRBV6-1 and TRBJ1-2; D remains ambiguous. V was trimmed by 3 bases and J by 3 bases, leaving 5 bases between them. The germline CDR1 and CDR2 sequences are MNHNS and SASEGT. This CDR3 comprises 12 residues. The CDR3 is CASSDDYYGYTF. DNA of the CDR3: TGTGCCAGCAGTGACGACTACTATGGCTACACCTTC.

The chain links TRBV4-1 to TRBJ2-7; weak D call: TRBD2 (5 bases). Germline V gives CDR1 MGHRA, CDR2 YSYEKL. V was clipped by 0 bases and J by 2 bases, with 11 bases between them. This CDR3 has 15 amino acids. In DNA form, the CDR3 reads TGCGCCAGCAGCCAAGAATCGGCTAGCCCCTACGAGCAGTACTTC. Protein: CASSQESASPYEQYF.

This chain connects TRBV29-1 to TRBJ2-1; 7 nucleotides line up with TRBD2. The germline CDR1 and CDR2 sequences are SQVTM and ANQGSEA. The CDR3 has 13 amino acids. V lost 5 bases and J lost 7; bases outside the gene matches: 8. This CDR3 is CSVKDNGGNEQFF. The CDR3 DNA follows: TGCAGCGTTAAGGATAACGGGGGGAATGAGCAGTTCTTC.

This clonotype was found many times. The V and J genes are TRBV14 and TRBJ2-7; 12 nucleotides align to TRBD1. The CDR3 has 17 residues. The germline V gene encodes CDR1 SGHDN and CDR2 FVKESK. J lost 9 bases, V lost 5 bases, and 17 bases had no gene match. The CDR3: CASSKYKGQGALQAQYF. Written as DNA, the CDR3 is TGTGCCAGCAGCAAATACAAGGGACAGGGGGCTCTCCAGGCGCAGTACTTC. The full variable domain, in which reference TRBV14 and TRBJ2-7 provide the parts outside the CDR3, is EAGVTQFPSHSVIEKGQTVTLRCDPISGHDNLYWYRRVMGKEIKFLLHFVKESKQDESGMPNNRFLAERTGGTYSTLKVQPAELEDSGVYFCASSKYKGQGALQAQYFGPGTRLTVT.

In its sample, this clonotype was seen many times. V and J are TRBV11-1 and TRBJ1-1; 8 bases fit TRBD1. Per germline, CDR1 SGHAT and CDR2 FQDESV (reference sequence). This CDR3 contains 17 residues. After removal of 1 base from V and 0 bases from J, the junction contained 7 bases not matched to a gene. The CDR3 region is CASSLVGTGAMNTEAFF. The CDR3 DNA is TGTGCCAGCAGCTTAGTGGGGACAGGAGCGATGAACACTGAAGCTTTCTTT.

The chain uses TRBV11-2 and TRBJ1-1; D is undetermined. The germline gives CDR1 SGHAT, CDR2 FQNNGV. V lost 3 bases and J 8 bases, leaving 10 bases between the germline ends. The CDR3 sequence is 12 residues long. CDR3 residues: CASSFKRAEAFF. CDR3 nucleotide sequence: TGTGCCAGCAGCTTTAAACGGGCCGAAGCTTTCTTT.

The chain combines TRBV7-3 with TRBJ2-1; 14 bases map to TRBD2. Germline CDR1 reads SGHTA; CDR2 reads FQGTGA. The CDR3 covers 16 residues. V was pared by 6 bases and J by 9 bases, with 10 bases of the junction left unmatched. The CDR3 bases are TGTGCCAGCAGTGACCCGGGGACTAGCGGGAGAGGTGAGCAGTTCTTC. Translation gives CASSDPGTSGRGEQFF.

This chain connects TRBV5-1 to TRBJ2-1, with D tentatively TRBD1 (6 bases). V was pared by 3 bases and J by 5 bases, with 12 bases between. The CDR3 covers 14 residues. Germline lookup yields CDR1 SGHRS and CDR2 YFSETQ. This chain's CDR3 is CASSSRTANNEQFF. As DNA, the CDR3 is TGCGCCAGCAGCTCCAGGACAGCTAACAATGAGCAGTTCTTC.

The chain links TRBV7-8 to TRBJ2-7; D unresolved. V lost 4 bases, J lost 0 bases, and 10 bases lay in between. The CDR3 contains 14 residues. Germline V lookup: CDR1 SGHVS, CDR2 FQNEAQ. The CDR3 DNA reads as TGTGCCAGCAGCTCTCCTTCCAGCTCCTACGAGCAGTACTTC. Translated: CASSSPSSSYEQYF. Full variable domain (missing parts from reference TRBV7-8 and TRBJ2-7): GAGVSQSPRYKVAKRGQDVALRCDPISGHVSLFWYQQALGQGPEFLTYFQNEAQLDKSGLPSDRFFAERPEGSVSTLKIQRTQQEDSAVYLCASSSPSSSYEQYFGPGTRLTVT.

The genes are TRBV29-1 and TRBJ1-2; D perhaps matches TRBD1 (5 bases). CDR1 and CDR2 from the germline V gene are SQVTM and ANQGSEA. The CDR3 length is 12 residues. Trimming shortened V by 4 bases and J by 7 bases, and 13 bases separated the two germline ends. The CDR3 loop reads CSVVSGPFGYTF. CDR3 bases: TGCAGCGTTGTTTCAGGGCCGTTTGGCTACACCTTC.